This T cell receptor beta chain was profiled in a study of immune cell composition in non-small cell lung cancer. Normal lung was taken at the farthest possible site, at least 3 cm from tumour. The protocol was immunoSEQ multiplex PCR, while the TCRdb copy is restricted to in-frame clones and leaves out a portion. The table records roughly 3,400 clones, about 70% of them present only once. This CDR3 has 17 residues. V was clipped by 5 bases and J by 0 bases, with 17 bases between them. Germline CDR1 and CDR2: SGHAT and FQNNGV. This chain uses TRBV11-2 with TRBJ2-1; the D gene is possibly TRBD2 (7 bases). What was sequenced was non-adjacent lung tissue. The source of this sequence is a human donor with non-small cell lung cancer. The DNA of the CDR3 is TGTGCCAGCAGCCCGAGGGGGGGCCTAAGCTCCTACAATGAGCAGTTCTTC. Translating it yields CASSPRGGLSSYNEQFF. Supplemented by reference TRBV11-2 and TRBJ2-1, the full variable domain reads EAGVAQSPRYKIIEKRQSVAFWCNPISGHATLYWYQQILGQGPKLLIQFQNNGVVDDSQLPKDRFSAERLKGVDSTLKIQPAKLEDSAVYLCASSPRGGLSSYNEQFFGPGTRLTVL.